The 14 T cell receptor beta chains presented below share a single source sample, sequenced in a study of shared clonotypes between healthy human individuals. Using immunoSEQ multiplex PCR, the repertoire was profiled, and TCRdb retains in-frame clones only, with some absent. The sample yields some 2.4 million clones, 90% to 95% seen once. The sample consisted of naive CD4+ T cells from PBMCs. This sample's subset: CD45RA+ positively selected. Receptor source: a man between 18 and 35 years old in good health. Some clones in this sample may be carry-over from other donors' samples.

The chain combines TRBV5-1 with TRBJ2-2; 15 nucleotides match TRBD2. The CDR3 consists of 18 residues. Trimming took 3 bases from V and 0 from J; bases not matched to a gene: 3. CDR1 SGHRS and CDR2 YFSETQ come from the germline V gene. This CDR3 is CASSSGLAGGPNTGELFF. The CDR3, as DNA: TGCGCCAGCAGCTCGGGACTAGCGGGAGGCCCGAACACCGGGGAGCTGTTTTTT.

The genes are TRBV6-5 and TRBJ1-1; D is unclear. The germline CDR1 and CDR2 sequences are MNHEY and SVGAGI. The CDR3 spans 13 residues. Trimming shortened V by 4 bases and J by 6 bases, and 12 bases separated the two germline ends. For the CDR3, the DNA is TGTGCCAGCAGTTTTTCCAACATAGCTGAAGCTTTCTTT. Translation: CASSFSNIAEAFF.

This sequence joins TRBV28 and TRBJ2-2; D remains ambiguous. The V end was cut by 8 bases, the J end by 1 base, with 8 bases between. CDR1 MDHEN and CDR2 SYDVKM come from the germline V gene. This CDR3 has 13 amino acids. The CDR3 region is CASLHQNTGELFF. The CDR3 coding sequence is TGTGCCAGCCTCCATCAGAACACCGGGGAGCTGTTTTTT. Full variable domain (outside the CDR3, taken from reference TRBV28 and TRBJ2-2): DVKVTQSSRYLVKRTGEKVFLECVQDMDHENMFWYRQDPGLGLRLIYFSYDVKMKEKGDIPEGYSVSREKKERFSLILESASTNQTSMYLCASLHQNTGELFFGEGSRLTVL.

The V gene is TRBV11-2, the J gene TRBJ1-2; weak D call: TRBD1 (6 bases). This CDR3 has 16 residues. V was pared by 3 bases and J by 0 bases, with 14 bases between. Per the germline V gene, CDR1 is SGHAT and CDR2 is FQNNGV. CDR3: CASSFQGQTANYGYTF. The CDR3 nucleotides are TGTGCCAGCAGCTTCCAGGGGCAGACAGCTAACTATGGCTACACCTTC.

The CDR3 sequence is CASSSIPGTGRTEAFF. Here the CDR3 DNA reads TGTGCCAGCAGTTCCATCCCCGGGACAGGGCGGACTGAAGCTTTCTTT. The rearrangement uses TRBV28 and TRBJ1-1, with TRBD1 identical over 9 bases. Germline V gene sequence: CDR1 MDHEN, CDR2 SYDVKM. This CDR3 is built from 16 residues. Trimming took 4 bases from V and 5 from J; bases not matched to a gene: 11.

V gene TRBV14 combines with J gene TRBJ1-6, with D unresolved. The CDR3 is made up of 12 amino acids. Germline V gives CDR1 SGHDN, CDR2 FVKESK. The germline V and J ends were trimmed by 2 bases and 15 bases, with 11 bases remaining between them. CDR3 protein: CASSQIGSLLHF. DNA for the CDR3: TGTGCCAGCAGCCAAATAGGGAGCCTCCTCCACTTT.

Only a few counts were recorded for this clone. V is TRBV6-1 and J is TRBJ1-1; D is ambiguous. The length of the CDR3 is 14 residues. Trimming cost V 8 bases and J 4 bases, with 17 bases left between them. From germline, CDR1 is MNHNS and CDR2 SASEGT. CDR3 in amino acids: CASGPGVGTTEAFF. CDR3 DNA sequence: TGTGCCAGCGGCCCGGGAGTTGGTACCACTGAAGCTTTCTTT.

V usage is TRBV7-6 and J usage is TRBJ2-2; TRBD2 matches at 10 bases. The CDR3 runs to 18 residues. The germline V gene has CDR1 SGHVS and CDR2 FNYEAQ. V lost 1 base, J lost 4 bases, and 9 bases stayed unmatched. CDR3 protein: CASSLVGGASGSTGELFF. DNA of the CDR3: TGTGCCAGCAGCTTAGTTGGTGGGGCTAGCGGGAGCACCGGGGAGCTGTTTTTT.

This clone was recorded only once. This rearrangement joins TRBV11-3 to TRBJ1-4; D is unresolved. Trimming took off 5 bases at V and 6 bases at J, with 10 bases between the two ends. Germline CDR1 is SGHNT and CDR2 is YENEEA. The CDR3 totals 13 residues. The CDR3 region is CASSRGRDEKLFF. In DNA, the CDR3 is TGTGCCAGCAGCAGAGGGCGTGATGAAAAACTGTTTTTT.

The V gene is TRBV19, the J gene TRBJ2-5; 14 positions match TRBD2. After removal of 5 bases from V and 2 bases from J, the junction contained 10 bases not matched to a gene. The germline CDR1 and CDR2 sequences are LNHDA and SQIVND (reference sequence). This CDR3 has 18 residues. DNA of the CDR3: TGTGCCAGTAGTCCACAGACTAGCGGGAGGGTCCCACAAGAGACCCAGTACTTC. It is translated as CASSPQTSGRVPQETQYF.

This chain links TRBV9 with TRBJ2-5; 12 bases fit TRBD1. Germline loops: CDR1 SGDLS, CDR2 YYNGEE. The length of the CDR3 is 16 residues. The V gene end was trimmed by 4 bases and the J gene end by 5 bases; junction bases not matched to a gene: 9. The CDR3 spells CASSTGGQGAWETQYF. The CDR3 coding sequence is TGTGCCAGCAGCACGGGGGGACAGGGGGCGTGGGAGACCCAGTACTTC.

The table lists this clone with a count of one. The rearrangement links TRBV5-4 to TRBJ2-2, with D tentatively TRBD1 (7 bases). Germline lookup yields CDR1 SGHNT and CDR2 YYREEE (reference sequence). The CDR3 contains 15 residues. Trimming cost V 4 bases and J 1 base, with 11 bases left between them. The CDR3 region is CASSGGTVNTGELFF. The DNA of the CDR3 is TGTGCCAGCAGCGGCGGGACAGTGAACACCGGGGAGCTGTTTTTT.

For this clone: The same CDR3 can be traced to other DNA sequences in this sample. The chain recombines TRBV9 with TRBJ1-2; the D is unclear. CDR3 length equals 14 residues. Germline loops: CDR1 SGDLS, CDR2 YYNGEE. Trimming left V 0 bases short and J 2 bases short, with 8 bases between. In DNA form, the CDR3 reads TGTGCCAGCAGCGTAGGGCAGAAAAACTATGGCTACACCTTC. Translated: CASSVGQKNYGYTF. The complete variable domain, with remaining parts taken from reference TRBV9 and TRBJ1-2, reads DSGVTQTPKHLITATGQRVTLRCSPRSGDLSVYWYQQSLDQGLQFLIQYYNGEERAKGNILERFSAQQFPDLHSELNLSSLELGDSALYFCASSVGQKNYGYTFGSGTRLTVV.

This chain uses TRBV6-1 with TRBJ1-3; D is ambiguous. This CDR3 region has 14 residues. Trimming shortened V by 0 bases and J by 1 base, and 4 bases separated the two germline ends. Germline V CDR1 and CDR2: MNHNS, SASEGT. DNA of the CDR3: TGTGCCAGCAGTGAAGCTAGGTCTGGAAACACCATATATTTT. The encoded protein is CASSEARSGNTIYF.